This passage covers 13 T cell receptor beta chains from one sample sequenced in a study of sequential checkpoint blockade in melanoma. Sample treatment: randomized to nivolumab then ipilimumab (arm A) or the reverse (arm B). Clones were sequenced by immunoSEQ multiplex PCR, and TCRdb holds only the in-frame ones, with some missing. The repertoire includes some 22,000 clones, about 27% of them detected once, and roughly 6.7% sits in the top ten. Sample: tumor tissue (inferred from file names), taken from a patient given nivolumab and ipilimumab in sequence. These receptors were collected from a human donor with melanoma.

The CDR3 reads CASSLKTSGQTSSYNEQFF. CDR3 bases: TGTGCCAGCAGCTTAAAGACTAGCGGGCAAACGAGCTCCTACAATGAGCAGTTCTTC. The chain combines TRBV11-3 with TRBJ2-1; 10 bases map to TRBD2. Germline trimming cut 2 bases from V and 0 bases from J; bases unmatched to any gene: 10. Germline CDR1 SGHNT, CDR2 YENEEA. The CDR3 is made up of 19 amino acids.

Only a few counts were recorded for this clone. The V call is TRBV6-8, the J call TRBJ2-1; D unclear. The CDR3 is made up of 15 amino acids. Germline values: CDR1 MNHGY, CDR2 SAAAGT. V was shortened by 5 bases and J by 1 base, with 12 bases between the two germline ends. This chain's CDR3 is CASSDLFGSYNEQFF. The CDR3 coding sequence is TGTGCCAGCAGTGACCTGTTCGGGTCCTACAATGAGCAGTTCTTC.

This clone was recorded a few times. The J gene is TRBJ1-4, the V gene TRBV28; D perhaps matches TRBD1 (5 bases). Trimming shortened V by 6 bases and J by 3 bases, and 14 bases separated the two germline ends. The CDR3 totals 15 residues. CDR1 and CDR2 from the germline V gene are MDHEN and SYDVKM. The CDR3 DNA reads as TGTGCCAGCAGCGACAGTGGAGGGCCTAATGAAAAACTGTTTTTT. It is translated as CASSDSGGPNEKLFF.

The CDR3 is CASGRLAGGSYNEQFF. The CDR3 region has the DNA TGTGCTAGTGGAAGACTAGCGGGGGGCTCCTACAATGAGCAGTTCTTC. The rearrangement links TRBV12-5 to TRBJ2-1; 13 bases map to TRBD2. Trimming cost V 6 bases and J 0 bases; bases outside gene matches: 2. This CDR3 has 16 residues. Germline lookup yields CDR1 LGHNT and CDR2 FRNRAP.

This chain joins TRBV6-8 and TRBJ2-1, with D possibly matching TRBD2 (5 bases). Trimming removed 4 bases at V and 9 bases at J, with 19 bases between. This CDR3 comprises 15 residues. Germline CDR1 and CDR2: MNHGY and SAAAGT. DNA for the CDR3: TGTGCCAGCAGTTTGGCCTCCACTAGTGTCGCTGAGCAGTTCTTC. Translating gives CASSLASTSVAEQFF.

This clone was recorded a few times. V and J are TRBV6-8 and TRBJ2-7, with D perhaps matching TRBD2 (6 bases). Trimming removed 4 bases from V and 6 bases from J, with 13 bases in between. The CDR3 runs to 13 residues. Germline CDR1 reads MNHGY; CDR2 reads SAAAGT. In nucleotides, the CDR3 is TGTGCCAGCAGTTTATCGGCGGGGACCGAGCAGTACTTC. Encoded protein: CASSLSAGTEQYF.

The rearrangement links TRBV28 to TRBJ1-5, with D maybe TRBD1 (5 bases). This CDR3 has 17 amino acids. The V and J ends lost 3 bases and 0 bases respectively, with 15 bases between them. The V gene's germline CDR1 is MDHEN and CDR2 SYDVKM. The CDR3 region is CASSFPQGLYSNQPQHF. The CDR3 DNA follows: TGTGCCAGCAGTTTCCCCCAGGGCCTGTATAGCAATCAGCCCCAGCATTTT.

This clone has ten or more counts. The CDR3 protein is CASSSSFKVFIGGPTDTQYF. The CDR3 region has the DNA TGTGCCAGCAGCTCATCATTTAAGGTTTTTATTGGGGGACCCACAGATACGCAGTATTTT. This chain connects TRBV11-3 to TRBJ2-3, with D perhaps being TRBD1 or TRBD2 (5 bases each). The germline gives CDR1 SGHNT, CDR2 YENEEA. The V gene lost 4 bases and the J gene lost 2 bases, with 28 bases spanning the gap. This CDR3 comprises 20 residues.

The rearrangement links TRBV30 to TRBJ1-1; 7 bases are shared with TRBD1. This CDR3 region has 13 residues. Trimming at V came to 2 bases and at J to 1 base, leaving 1 base not matched to a gene. Germline CDR1 is GTSNPN and CDR2 is SVGIG (reference sequence). Written as DNA, the CDR3 is TGTGCCTGGAGTCGGGACAGGAACACTGAAGCTTTCTTT. Translation gives CAWSRDRNTEAFF.

V usage is TRBV18 and J usage is TRBJ2-7, with 10 bases aligning to TRBD1. There are 20 residues in the CDR3. Germline CDR1 reads KGHSH; CDR2 reads LQKENI. After removal of 11 bases from V and 1 base from J, the junction contained 26 bases not matched to a gene. The CDR3 loop reads CASSPLRHPGQGTASYEQYF. CDR3 coding DNA: TGTGCCTCCTCACCCTTGAGACATCCGGGACAGGGGACGGCATCCTACGAGCAGTACTTC.

V usage is TRBV28 and J usage is TRBJ1-5; D uncertain. The CDR3 has 13 amino acids. The V gene lost 6 bases and the J gene lost 1 base, with 7 bases spanning the gap. Germline V CDR1 and CDR2: MDHEN, SYDVKM. CDR3 residues: CASRPGSNQPQHF. The CDR3 region has the DNA TGTGCCAGCAGACCGGGAAGCAATCAGCCCCAGCATTTT.

The chain is built from TRBV28 and TRBJ1-3, with D hard to call. Trimming shortened V by 8 bases and J by 0 bases, and 14 bases separated the two germline ends. The CDR3 runs 15 residues. Germline CDR1 is MDHEN and CDR2 is SYDVKM. The CDR3 region is CASVLMSGSGNTIYF. CDR3 DNA: TGTGCCAGCGTCCTTATGTCAGGCTCTGGAAACACCATATATTTT.

CDR3 amino acids: CASSLNRGGYTF. As DNA, the CDR3 is TGTGCCAGTAGTCTCAACAGGGGCGGCTACACCTTC. J is TRBJ1-2 and V is TRBV19; 7 positions agree with TRBD1. J lost 8 bases, V lost 5 bases, and 5 bases had no gene match. Germline V gene lookup returns CDR1 LNHDA and CDR2 SQIVND (reference sequence). The CDR3 consists of 12 residues.